These T cell receptor beta chains were read from a single sample in a study of Graves' ophthalmopathy and Graves' hyperthyroidism. TCRdb recomputed calls from the multiplex PCR reads with MiXCR, one row per CDR3 protein. The sample contains 400,000 to 450,000 distinct CDR3 sequences, roughly 20% of which appear only once. The sequencing sample was made of peripheral blood. The receptors were sampled from a woman between 18 and 29 years old with stable Graves' hyperthyroidism. The CDR3 runs from the conserved cysteine through the conserved F or W. The D gene is left open where the match is weak. Size tells how often a clone was seen (once, few, many) or the class of an expanded clone, and some rows leave it out.

TGTGCCAGCAGTTTCTTTTCCCCTTTAACTGAAGCTTTCTTT,CASSFFSPLTEAFF,-,many,TRBV12-3/TRBV12-4,TRBJ1-1
TGTGCCAGCAGTTTATCGGGGACTAGCGGGAGGATGATAAGCGAGCAGTACTTC,CASSLSGTSGRMISEQYF,TRBD2,-,TRBV27,TRBJ2-7
TGTGCCAGCAACTTGGACAGGGTAACCGGGGAGCTGTTTTTT,CASNLDRVTGELFF,TRBD1,once,TRBV6-1,TRBJ2-2
TGTGCCAGCAGTTCCGGGACAGCACAAGAGACCCAGTACTTC,CASSSGTAQETQYF,TRBD1,many,TRBV12-3/TRBV12-4,TRBJ2-5
TGTGCCTGGACGACAGGACGTTCGAACACTGAAGCTTTCTTT,CAWTTGRSNTEAFF,-,many,TRBV30,TRBJ1-1
TGCGCCAGCAGCTTCGAATCGACAAGCCGCTCCTTT,CASSFESTSRSF,-,many,TRBV5-1,TRBJ1-1
TGTGCCAGCAGTTTCCCGACATCGGACCTTGAAGCTTTCTTT,CASSFPTSDLEAFF,-,once,TRBV6-5,TRBJ1-1
TGCGCCAGTTCTAAGGGCAGCGATCAGCCCCAGCATTTT,CASSKGSDQPQHF,-,many,TRBV5-1,TRBJ1-5
TGTGCCTGGAGTCACTACTCACGACAGAAGCCTAACTATGGCTACACCTTC,CAWSHYSRQKPNYGYTF,-,many,TRBV30,TRBJ1-2
TGTGCCAGCAGTTACACGATCGGGACAGGGGTTTTCTATGGCTACACCTTC,CASSYTIGTGVFYGYTF,TRBD1,-,TRBV6-2/TRBV6-3,TRBJ1-2
TGCAGTGCTAGGGGATCCGGGACAGCGACTGCTTTCTTT,CSARGSGTATAFF,TRBD1,many,TRBV20-1,TRBJ1-1
TGTGCCAGCAGCTTAGTGGGGGGAAGATGGACCGGGGAGCTGTTTTTT,CASSLVGGRWTGELFF,-,many,TRBV11-2,TRBJ2-2
TGTGCCAGCAGCCAAGATCGTGGGACAGGGGGCGCCTGGCAGCCCCAGCATTTT,CASSQDRGTGGAWQPQHF,TRBD1,-,TRBV3-1,TRBJ1-5
TGTGCCAGCAGTTTAGTATCGACCTTGAACACTGAAGCTTTCTTT,CASSLVSTLNTEAFF,-,many,TRBV12-3/TRBV12-4,TRBJ1-1
TGTGCCAGCTCTCCTACACCTTCCTACGAGCAGTACTTC,CASSPTPSYEQYF,-,many,TRBV18,TRBJ2-7
TGTGCCAGCAGCCAAGTATATGGGGCGGACACTGAAGCTTTCTTT,CASSQVYGADTEAFF,-,many,TRBV14,TRBJ1-1
TGCAGTGCTATAATGGGCAGGTTCACCGGGGAGCTGTTTTTT,CSAIMGRFTGELFF,-,many,TRBV20-1,TRBJ2-2
TGTGCCAGCAGTACCTCAACGGGGGGGCATGGCTACACCTTC,CASSTSTGGHGYTF,-,many,TRBV12-3/TRBV12-4,TRBJ1-2
TGTGCCAGTACCCCTCAGGGGTCGAGGAACACTGAAGCTTTCTTT,CASTPQGSRNTEAFF,-,-,TRBV19,TRBJ1-1
TGTGCCAGCAGCTACACTAGCGGGGTGAACACCGGGGAGCTGTCTTTT,CASSYTSGVNTGELSF,TRBD2,many,TRBV7-6,TRBJ2-2
TGCGCCAGCAGCCAGTGGACAGGGGCCTACGAGCAGTACTTC,CASSQWTGAYEQYF,TRBD1,many,TRBV4-3,TRBJ2-7
TGTGCCAGCAGTGAACTGGGACTCTTGGTGGCCTACGAGCAGTACTTC,CASSELGLLVAYEQYF,-,few,TRBV6-1,TRBJ2-7
TGTGCCAGCAGTCCGTCCCAGGGGGCGCTTATTTCCAAAAACATTAAGTACTTC,CASSPSQGALISKNIKYF,TRBD1,many,TRBV28,TRBJ2-4
TGTGCCTCGACCCCCAAATCGACAGGGGTCCCCCCCTACGAGCAGTACTTC,CASTPKSTGVPPYEQYF,TRBD1,many,TRBV27,TRBJ2-7
TGTGCCAGCAGCTTCAAATTAGCGGGATTACAAGAGACCCAGTACTTC,CASSFKLAGLQETQYF,TRBD2,many,TRBV6-2/TRBV6-3,TRBJ2-5
TGTGCCAGCAGCGTAGGCCAGGGGGCGCATGAGCAGTACTTC,CASSVGQGAHEQYF,TRBD1,-,TRBV9,TRBJ2-7
TGTGCCAGCAGTTCCAGGGGGCACGACGAGCAGTACTTC,CASSSRGHDEQYF,TRBD1,few,TRBV12-3/TRBV12-4,TRBJ2-7
TGTGCCAGCAGCCCACGGGGAGGAAACACCGGGGAGCTGTTTTTT,CASSPRGGNTGELFF,-,many,TRBV4-2,TRBJ2-2
TGTGCCAGCAGTAACCCCGGACAGGGTATTTCAGCTTTCTTT,CASSNPGQGISAFF,TRBD1,many,TRBV6-2/TRBV6-3,TRBJ1-1
TGTGCCAGCAGGTCAGGACAGGGCGCGTCTAACTATGGCTACACCTTC,CASRSGQGASNYGYTF,TRBD1,-,TRBV12-3/TRBV12-4,TRBJ1-2
TGTGCCAGCTCACCGCCTCAAGGACAGGGGGTAGAGACCCAGTACTTC,CASSPPQGQGVETQYF,TRBD1,many,TRBV18,TRBJ2-5
TGTGCCACCAGCCCCAGGGGGCTAGCGCCCCACCGGGAGCTGTTTTTT,CATSPRGLAPHRELFF,TRBD1,-,TRBV24-1,TRBJ2-2
TGCAGTGCTAGTGGCTGGTTACAAGAGACCCAGTACTTC,CSASGWLQETQYF,-,many,TRBV20-1,TRBJ2-5
TGCAGCGTTGAGAGAGGACAGGGCCAAGAGACCCAGTACTTC,CSVERGQGQETQYF,TRBD1,-,TRBV29-1,TRBJ2-5
TGTGCCAGCAGTCACGGGACGGTGAACACCGGGGAGCTGTTTTTT,CASSHGTVNTGELFF,-,many,TRBV6-5,TRBJ2-2
TGTGCCAGCAGCGTTAGGAACACCGGGGAGCTGTTTTTT,CASSVRNTGELFF,-,many,TRBV9,TRBJ2-2
TGTGCCAGCAGCATCACCTCAGGGGGCTACGGCTACACCTTC,CASSITSGGYGYTF,TRBD1,many,TRBV9,TRBJ1-2
TGTGCCAGTACCAACGACAGATCTAGAAATGAAGCTTTCTTT,CASTNDRSRNEAFF,-,many,TRBV19,TRBJ1-1
TGTGCCAGCAGCCTCGGGACAGCCAAAAACATTCAGTACTTC,CASSLGTAKNIQYF,-,many,TRBV7-9,TRBJ2-4
TGTGCCAGCAGTTACTCGTTAGGGGCTGGAAACACCATATATTTT,CASSYSLGAGNTIYF,-,many,TRBV6-5,TRBJ1-3
TGTGCCAGCAGCCTTACCGGATTTGGGGCCCGGGCTGCAAACACTGAAGCCTTCTTT,CASSLTGFGARAANTEAFF,-,once,TRBV7-2,TRBJ1-1
TGCAGTGCCGGAGCGCCGGGACAGGACTACGAGCAGTACTTC,CSAGAPGQDYEQYF,TRBD1,many,TRBV20-1,TRBJ2-7
TGTGCCAGCAGTGCCGACAGCTATGGCTACACCTTC,CASSADSYGYTF,-,many,TRBV25-1,TRBJ1-2
TGCGCCAGCAGTCGGGCTAGCGGAATCTACACCGGGGAGCTGTTTTTT,CASSRASGIYTGELFF,TRBD2,-,TRBV5-1,TRBJ2-2
TGCAGTGCTAGAGTTTACAGGGTGGGAATCTATGGCTACACCTTC,CSARVYRVGIYGYTF,-,many,TRBV20-1,TRBJ1-2
TGCAGTGCCCGCGAGGCAGAATATAGCAATCAGCCCCAGCATTTT,CSAREAEYSNQPQHF,-,many,TRBV20-1,TRBJ1-5
TGTGCCTGGAGTGGCCGGGACGATCAGCCCCAGCATTTT,CAWSGRDDQPQHF,-,many,TRBV30,TRBJ1-5